The present TCR beta chain was sequenced within a study of early T cells in non-severe SARS-CoV-2 infection. About the study: Unsorted whole-blood RNA was sequenced in bulk, leaving chains unpaired.

General study findings and limits: VDJdb matching, biased toward anti-spike CD8 responses, missed private and CD4 specificities.

CDR3 size: 13 residues. With 2 bases removed from V and 6 bases from J, the gap between germline ends came to 11 bases. Germline CDR1 LGHDT, CDR2 YNNKEL (reference sequence). With regard to this clonotype: Its antigen remains unknown.

Individual cDNA molecules carried attached unique molecular identifiers. TCRdb re-analysed the 5' RACE reads in MiXCR, keeping a single row per CDR3 protein. The table records 85,000 to 120,000 distinct CDR3 sequences, about an eighth of them present only once. The chain uses TRBV3-1 and TRBJ2-7, with a weak D call TRBD2 (6 bases). The source of this sequence is an adult who was a healthcare worker with PCR-confirmed SARS-CoV-2 infection or an uninfected control (not recorded which). What was sequenced was whole blood. The CDR3 nucleotides read TGTGCCAGCAGCCAAACCAGGGAGGCCGAGCAGTACTTC. Its translation: CASSQTREAEQYF.